The source of this TCR beta chain is a study of graft-versus-host responses after intestinal transplantation. The V segment lost 5 bases and the J segment 11 bases; nucleotides outside the gene matches: 6. The germline V gene encodes CDR1 LNHDA and CDR2 SQIVND (reference sequence). The length of the CDR3 is 12 residues. Method: immunoSEQ multiplex PCR; TCRdb's copy keeps in-frame clones and lacks some. The table lists 65,000 to 90,000 clones, approximately 90% of them singletons. Concerning this clone itself: Its specificity is not known.

This clonotype was sampled from a human donor who was the organ donor for an intestinal transplant. The material was unstimulated CD8+ T cells sorted from spleen or lymph node cells, obtained before transplant. The chain joins TRBV19 to TRBJ2-1, with 7 nucleotides matching TRBD1. For the CDR3, the DNA is TGTGCCAGTAGTCCTCCGGGACAGCAGCAGTTCTTC. Protein product: CASSPPGQQQFF.